The 8 T cell receptor beta chains below come from one sample, sequenced in a study of siplizumab effects on memory and regulatory T cells. The data were produced by immunoSEQ multiplex PCR, yet TCRdb's version contains in-frame clones alone and is incomplete. The sample holds 50,000 or so clones, more than 85% seen once. Sequencing input: CD8+ T cells sorted from blood. The receptors originated from a human donor in good health.

This rearrangement joins TRBV4-3 to TRBJ2-1; tentatively, D is TRBD2 (5 bases). CDR1 is LGHNA, CDR2 YSLEER, per germline. Trimming took 0 bases from V and 2 from J, leaving 8 bases between them. The CDR3 loop spans 15 amino acids. The CDR3 DNA is TGCGCCAGCAGCCAAGATTGGGGAGCCTACAATGAGCAGTTCTTC. Translated, it gives CASSQDWGAYNEQFF.

The V call is TRBV19, the J call TRBJ1-1, with D hard to call. Trimming removed 8 bases from V and 5 bases from J, with 18 bases in between. This CDR3 is built from 14 residues. Germline V lookup: CDR1 LNHDA, CDR2 SQIVND (reference sequence). CDR3 residues: CASLTTARMTEAFF. The DNA of the CDR3 is TGTGCCAGTCTAACAACGGCCAGGATGACTGAAGCTTTCTTT.

J is TRBJ2-1 and V is TRBV19, with 7 bases fitting TRBD2. The CDR3 has 12 amino acids. V lost 9 bases to trimming and J lost 7 bases; unmatched junction nucleotides: 6. Per the germline V gene, CDR1 is LNHDA and CDR2 is SQIVND (reference sequence). The CDR3 DNA follows: TGTGCCAGCAGCGGGGTAGGGAATGAGCAGTTCTTC. Protein product: CASSGVGNEQFF.

This sequence joins TRBV9 and TRBJ2-2; TRBD1 matches at 8 bases. J lost 5 bases, V lost 4 bases, and 4 bases had no gene match. The CDR3 sequence is 14 residues long. Germline values: CDR1 SGDLS, CDR2 YYNGEE. This CDR3 is CASSPRQGTGELFF. CDR3 DNA sequence: TGTGCCAGCAGCCCCAGACAGGGGACCGGGGAGCTGTTTTTT.

This clone was seen just once. The chain employs TRBV7-2 and TRBJ1-1; D uncertain. V lost 2 bases to trimming and J lost 4 bases, with 14 bases between them. This CDR3 has 15 residues. Germline V gene data show CDR1 as SGHTA and CDR2 as FQGNSA. Here the CDR3 reads CASSLQEGWGTEAFF. CDR3 DNA sequence: TGTGCCAGCAGCTTACAGGAGGGATGGGGCACTGAAGCTTTCTTT.

The genes are TRBV6-5 and TRBJ2-7; 8 bases agree with TRBD2. Looked up from germline, CDR1 is MNHEY and CDR2 is SVGAGI. The CDR3 length is 15 residues. V lost 0 bases and J lost 0; bases outside the gene matches: 1. CDR3 sequence reads: CASSYSSGSSYEQYF. CDR3 in DNA: TGTGCCAGCAGTTACTCGAGCGGGAGCTCCTACGAGCAGTACTTC.

The chain employs TRBV6-5 and TRBJ1-1, with no clear D. In germline, CDR1 is MNHEY, CDR2 SVGAGI. The CDR3 runs 12 residues. Between the trimmed V and J ends, which lost 0 bases and 7 bases, there was a span of 6 bases. The CDR3 DNA sequence: TGTGCCAGCAGTTACTCAGGGATTGAAGCTTTCTTT. As protein: CASSYSGIEAFF.

The V call is TRBV9, the J call TRBJ2-1; a possible D gene is TRBD2 (6 bases). Germline lookup yields CDR1 SGDLS and CDR2 YYNGEE. The CDR3 is 15 amino acids. Trimming shortened V by 0 bases and J by 8 bases, and 15 bases separated the two germline ends. CDR3 sequence reads: CASSVGTARGHEQFF. As DNA, the CDR3 is TGTGCCAGCAGCGTAGGTACAGCGCGGGGCCATGAGCAGTTCTTC.